One sample yielded the 20 T cell receptor beta chains listed below, sequenced in a study of T cell responses to AZD1222 COVID-19 vaccine. Repertoires were generated with immunoSEQ multiplex PCR, while TCRdb's copy carries only in-frame clones and drops some. The sample includes approximately 100,000 clones, about 95% seen only once; the top ten take more than 2%. This material consisted of peripheral blood, taken on day 0 of AZD1222 vaccination. The receptors were gathered from an adult in good health.

The chain combines TRBV24-1 with TRBJ2-2; weak D call: TRBD1 (6 bases). The V and J ends lost 3 bases and 7 bases respectively, with 20 bases between them. The germline CDR1 and CDR2 sequences are KGHDR and SFDVKD. The CDR3 has 17 residues. The CDR3 DNA reads as TGTGCCACCAGTGATGGGAGAGAACAGGGAAGACACGGGGAGCTGTTTTTT. Residues: CATSDGREQGRHGELFF.

The chain combines TRBV28 with TRBJ1-5; D remains ambiguous. The CDR3 is 13 amino acids. Germline values: CDR1 MDHEN, CDR2 SYDVKM. The germline V and J ends were trimmed by 2 bases and 2 bases, with 4 bases remaining between them. The CDR3, as DNA: TGTGCCAGCAGTTTACACGGCAATCAGCCCCAGCATTTT. It specifies CASSLHGNQPQHF.

This chain uses TRBV2 with TRBJ2-2; D not resolved. Trimming left V 4 bases short and J 4 bases short, with 7 bases between. The germline V gene has CDR1 SNHLY and CDR2 FYNNEI. The CDR3 spans 13 residues. The CDR3 coding sequence is TGTGCCAGCAGTGGTTTTCCCACCGGGGAGCTGTTTTTT. It codes for CASSGFPTGELFF. Together with reference TRBV2 and TRBJ2-2, the CDR3 gives the full variable domain: EPEVTQTPSHQVTQMGQEVILRCVPISNHLYFYWYRQILGQKVEFLVSFYNNEISEKSEIFDDQFSVERPDGSNFTLKIRSTKLEDSAMYFCASSGFPTGELFFGEGSRLTVL.

The genes are TRBV9 and TRBJ2-1, with 12 bases fitting TRBD2. J was trimmed by 8 bases and V by 1 base; bases with no gene match: 4. Germline V lookup: CDR1 SGDLS, CDR2 YYNGEE. The length of the CDR3 is 15 residues. The CDR3 DNA reads TGTGCCAGCAGCGTATGGACTAGCGGGGAGGATGAGCAGTTCTTC. Its protein product is CASSVWTSGEDEQFF.

The chain joins TRBV6-2 or TRBV6-3 to TRBJ1-2; no reliable D call. The V end was cut by 6 bases, the J end by 8 bases, with 10 bases between. CDR3 size: 11 residues. Germline assignment: CDR1 MNHEY and CDR2 SVGEGT. The CDR3 sequence is CASSSAMGYTF. The CDR3, as DNA: TGTGCCAGCAGCTCTGCAATGGGCTACACCTTC.

The chain carries TRBV12-5 and TRBJ2-4, with D possibly being TRBD2 (5 bases). Trimming shortened V by 4 bases and J by 3 bases, and 13 bases separated the two germline ends. This CDR3 has 15 amino acids. Germline V gene sequence: CDR1 LGHNT, CDR2 FRNRAP. CDR3 in DNA: TGTGCTAGTGGTTCGCGGACGGGAAACAAAAACATTCAGTACTTC. Residues: CASGSRTGNKNIQYF.

V gene TRBV28 combines with J gene TRBJ2-3, with D tentatively TRBD2 (6 bases). There are 14 residues in the CDR3. From germline, CDR1 is MDHEN and CDR2 SYDVKM. With 6 bases removed from V and 5 bases from J, the gap between germline ends came to 15 bases. The CDR3 sequence is CASRHGSGLDTQYF. CDR3 bases: TGTGCCAGCAGGCATGGGAGCGGGTTAGATACGCAGTATTTT.

V gene TRBV5-5 combines with J gene TRBJ2-7, with D perhaps matching TRBD1 (5 bases). Trimming removed 4 bases from V and 3 bases from J, with 14 bases in between. Germline values: CDR1 SGHKS, CDR2 YYEKEE (reference sequence). The CDR3 has 14 residues. CDR3 amino acids: CASSPDSLDYEQYF. The CDR3 DNA reads TGTGCCAGCAGCCCCGACAGCCTTGACTACGAGCAGTACTTC.

This clone was counted once. V usage is TRBV18 and J usage is TRBJ2-1, with D unresolved. V was pared by 3 bases and J by 6 bases, with 12 bases between. The V gene's germline CDR1 is KGHSH and CDR2 LQKENI. This CDR3 comprises 14 residues. For the CDR3, the DNA is TGTGCCAGCTCACCGGGTAGATTCGGCAATGAGCAGTTCTTC. Amino acids: CASSPGRFGNEQFF.

This rearrangement joins TRBV27 to TRBJ2-1; D is possibly TRBD2 (5 bases). Trimming left V 8 bases short and J 6 bases short, with 17 bases between. Per the germline V gene, CDR1 is MNHEY and CDR2 is SMNVEV (reference sequence). The CDR3 is made up of 14 amino acids. The CDR3 DNA reads as TGTGCCAGCGACCCCCGGGGTACCGGCAATGAGCAGTTCTTC. Translated: CASDPRGTGNEQFF.

This chain links TRBV4-2 with TRBJ2-5; no clear D. Germline V lookup: CDR1 LGHNA, CDR2 YNFKEQ. Trimming stripped 3 bases from V and 4 bases from J, with 15 bases between. The CDR3 contains 15 residues. CDR3 DNA sequence: TGTGCCAGCAGCCAGACCCTGCTAGAGGCAGAGACCCAGTACTTC. Amino acids: CASSQTLLEAETQYF.

The CDR3 DNA is TGTGCCAGCAGTTTTAGCGGGGCGCAGTTCTTC. Translated, it gives CASSFSGAQFF. The V call is TRBV12-3 or TRBV12-4, the J call TRBJ2-1, with 8 nucleotides matching TRBD2. CDR3 size: 11 residues. V lost 3 bases and J lost 12; bases outside the gene matches: 1.

This chain joins TRBV3-1 (or the pseudogene TRBV3-2) and TRBJ2-5, with D perhaps matching TRBD2 (6 bases). Germline-derived CDR1 and CDR2 are LGHDT and YNNKEL (reference sequence). V dropped 2 bases and J dropped 5 bases, with 12 bases sitting between them. CDR3 length: 14 amino acids. Written as DNA, the CDR3 is TGTGCCAGCAGCCAAAATAGCGGTTCGGAGACCCAGTACTTC. Its translation is CASSQNSGSETQYF.

The rearrangement uses TRBV12-5 and TRBJ1-1, with TRBD1 matching over 7 bases. This CDR3 contains 13 residues. Losses at the gene ends were 4 bases for V and 3 bases for J; bases not matched to a gene: 2. CDR1 and CDR2 (germline): LGHNT, FRNRAP. CDR3 bases: TGTGCTAGTGGTTCACAGGGGTACACTGAAGCTTTCTTT. Translated, it gives CASGSQGYTEAFF.

This clone was seen once. This chain joins TRBV21-1 and TRBJ1-4; TRBD1 is the table's D call, not checked against the DNA. TRBV21-1 is labeled a pseudogene. The CDR3 is made up of 18 amino acids. In nucleotides, the CDR3 is TGTGCCAGCAGCAAAGGGGTAGGGACAGGGAAGGGAGATGAAAAACTGTTTTTT. It codes for CASSKGVGTGKGDEKLFF.

The chain carries TRBV12-2 and TRBJ2-2; the table's D call, TRBD2, has no DNA check behind it. TRBV12-2 has pseudogene status. This CDR3 comprises 16 residues. CDR3 amino acids: CARLPGTGAATGELFF. CDR3 DNA: TGTGCAAGACTCCCTGGGACGGGAGCGGCCACCGGGGAGCTGTTTTTT.

Only one count was recorded for this clone. The chain links TRBV7-9 to TRBJ2-1; the D gene is possibly TRBD1 (5 bases). The germline V gene encodes CDR1 SEHNR and CDR2 FQNEAQ (reference sequence). The CDR3 has 13 residues. Trimming removed 1 base at V and 10 bases at J, with 11 bases between. Here the CDR3 reads CASSLGVSGEQFF. CDR3 coding DNA: TGTGCCAGCAGCTTAGGGGTGTCAGGGGAGCAGTTCTTC. The full variable domain, completed using reference TRBV7-9 and TRBJ2-1, is DTGVSQNPRHKITKRGQNVTFRCDPISEHNRLYWYRQTLGQGPEFLTYFQNEAQLEKSRLLSDRFSAERPKGSFSTLEIQRTEQGDSAMYLCASSLGVSGEQFFGPGTRLTVL.

The chain joins TRBV11-1 to TRBJ1-6, with D unclear. Germline V gene data show CDR1 as SGHAT and CDR2 as FQDESV (reference sequence). Trimming took off 1 base at V and 9 bases at J, with 7 bases between the two ends. The CDR3 is 13 amino acids. The CDR3 DNA is TGTGCCAGCAGCTTAGGGACGGTTTCACCCCTCCACTTT. Its protein is CASSLGTVSPLHF.

This chain connects TRBV24-1 to TRBJ2-3; tentative D call: TRBD2 (6 bases). CDR3 length: 15 residues. The V end lost 4 bases, the J end lost 3 bases, and 13 bases lay between the germline ends. The germline V gene has CDR1 KGHDR and CDR2 SFDVKD. CDR3 sequence (DNA): TGTGCCACCAGTGACCCCCTGACTAGTACAGATACGCAGTATTTT. It translates to CATSDPLTSTDTQYF.

This chain links TRBV3-1 (or the pseudogene TRBV3-2) with TRBJ2-5; 8 nucleotides agree with TRBD2. Germline V gene lookup returns CDR1 LGHDT and CDR2 YNNKEL (reference sequence). The CDR3 runs to 12 residues. Losses at the gene ends were 3 bases for V and 10 bases for J; bases not matched to a gene: 4. In DNA form, the CDR3 reads TGTGCCAGCAGCCACCGGCGGGGGGACCAGTACTTC. Amino acids: CASSHRRGDQYF.